Shown below are 24 T cell receptor beta chains from a single sample sequenced in a study of T cell clonality in common variable immunodeficiency. Findings and limits, study-wide: Reportedly, TCR beta sequences from common variable immunodeficiency showed fewer deletions and N-nucleotide insertions.

No antigen is known for these receptors. Profiling relied on immunoSEQ multiplex PCR, and the TCRdb table lists in-frame clones only, not all of them. Observed in the sample are about 34,000 clones, none of them singletons. Sequenced material: peripheral blood mononuclear cells. The receptor set was obtained from a human donor with common variable immunodeficiency.

There are a few counts of this clone. The CDR3 is CASSQGVPGYTF. The sequenced CDR3 bases are TGTGCCAGTAGTCAGGGGGTGCCCGGC. J is TRBJ1-2 and V is TRBV19; 7 nucleotides align to TRBD1. The CDR3 is cut off 3 residues early in the read; its end comes from the germline J gene. Germline V lookup: CDR1 LNHDA, CDR2 SQIVND (reference sequence). This CDR3 comprises 12 residues.

There are a few counts of this clone. The read terminates 3 residues ahead of where the CDR3 ends, so the germline J gene completes it. The chain couples TRBV11-2 to TRBJ2-7; 7 bases align to TRBD1. The CDR3 covers 15 residues. The trim removed 6 bases at V and 2 bases at J, leaving 10 bases unmatched. In germline, CDR1 is SGHAT, CDR2 FQNNGV. CDR3 in amino acids: CASSHRGQGAYEQYF. The CDR3 DNA, read in part, is TGTGCCAGCAGTCATAGAGGGCAGGGGGCCTACGAG.

This clone has more than one count but fewer than ten. The CDR3 is cut off 3 residues early in the read; its end comes from the germline J gene. This chain connects TRBV7-6 to TRBJ2-2; the match to TRBD1 covers 8 bases. Germline V CDR1 and CDR2: SGHVS, FNYEAQ. This CDR3 contains 15 residues. V dropped 2 bases and J dropped 7; count of bases not matched to a gene: 6. The CDR3 loop is CASSLRTGSYGELFF. The CDR3 bases that were read are TGTGCCAGCAGCTTAAGGACAGGGAGCTACGGGGAG.

This clone showed up many times. The sequenced fragment ends 3 residues before the CDR3 boundary, so the rest is inferred from the germline J gene. The chain recombines TRBV20-1 with TRBJ2-2, with 8 bases lining up with TRBD1. This CDR3 has 17 amino acids. Germline V lookup: CDR1 DFQATT, CDR2 SNEGSKA (reference sequence). V was clipped by 3 bases and J by 4 bases; unmatched bases: 13. The CDR3 region is CSASPRQGIGLTGELFF. The CDR3 bases that were read are TGCAGTGCTAGTCCAAGACAGGGGATCGGACTCACCGGGGAG.

For this clone: From the germline J gene comes the end of the CDR3, since the read stops 3 residues before it. V and J are TRBV5-1 and TRBJ2-7, with TRBD2 identical over 8 bases. The CDR3 is made up of 14 amino acids. In germline, CDR1 is SGHRS, CDR2 YFSETQ. Trimming took 5 bases from V and 1 from J; bases not matched to a gene: 5. CDR3 in amino acids: CASRETSASYEQYF. The CDR3 bases that were read are TGCGCCAGCAGGGAGACTAGCGCTTCCTACGAG. Full variable domain (outside the CDR3, taken from reference TRBV5-1 and TRBJ2-7): KAGVTQTPRYLIKTRGQQVTLSCSPISGHRSVSWYQQTPGQGLQFLFEYFSETQRNKGNFPGRFSGRQFSNSRSEMNVSTLELGDSALYLCASRETSASYEQYFGPGTRLTVT.

This clone was observed many times. The read terminates 3 residues before the CDR3 end, so the remaining end is supplied by the germline J gene. The chain recombines TRBV5-1 with TRBJ1-3; tentatively, D is TRBD1 (5 bases). The CDR3 has 15 amino acids. Deletions cut 4 bases from V and 1 base from J, with 12 bases between. Germline V gene lookup returns CDR1 SGHRS and CDR2 YFSETQ. The sequenced part of the CDR3 DNA is TGCGCCAGCAGCGTGTCGGGGGTTTCTGGAAACACC. It codes for CASSVSGVSGNT. In full, the CDR3 is CASSVSGVSGNTIYF.

This clone was seen ten or more times. The read terminates 3 residues ahead of where the CDR3 ends, so the germline J gene completes it. V gene TRBV6-2 or TRBV6-3 combines with J gene TRBJ1-1; D is unresolved. The V gene lost 10 bases and the J gene lost 5 bases, with 17 bases spanning the gap. The CDR3 consists of 13 residues. Per germline, CDR1 MNHEY and CDR2 SVGEGT. The part of the CDR3 DNA that was read is TGTGCCACCGAAACAGAGGGTAGGACTGAA. This sequence encodes CATETEGRTE. The full-length CDR3 reads as CATETEGRTEAFF.

This clone was found a few times. Read data end 3 residues before the CDR3 end; the end is taken from the germline J gene. The chain carries TRBV19 and TRBJ2-7; D is ambiguous. This CDR3 has 16 residues. Trimming stripped 5 bases from V and 3 bases from J, with 20 bases between. The germline gives CDR1 LNHDA, CDR2 SQIVND (reference sequence). Incomplete CDR3 DNA: TGTGCCAGTAGTCCCACACTACCTCCTCTATACTACGAG. Its translation is CASSPTLPPLYYE. The whole CDR3 is CASSPTLPPLYYEQYF.

Notes on this clone: The CDR3 end falls 3 residues outside the read, so it is completed with the germline J gene. The chain recombines TRBV6-2 or TRBV6-3 with TRBJ1-6, with 7 bases fitting TRBD1. The J segment lost 7 bases and the V segment lost 6 bases, leaving 12 bases of the junction unmatched. Germline CDR1 and CDR2: MNHEY and SVGEGT. This CDR3 spans 16 amino acids. The CDR3 reads CASSTGQVWSNSPLHF. The part of the CDR3 DNA that was read is TGTGCCAGCAGCACCGGACAGGTCTGGAGCAATTCACCC.

This clone was recorded many times. The sequenced fragment ends 3 residues before the CDR3 boundary, so the rest is inferred from the germline J gene. J is TRBJ2-2 and V is TRBV20-1; D is possibly TRBD1 (5 bases). Looked up from germline, CDR1 is DFQATT and CDR2 is SNEGSKA (reference sequence). The length of the CDR3 is 17 residues. V shed 0 bases and J shed 3 bases, with 17 bases lying between them. CDR3 sequence reads: CSARDLRQPKDTGELFF. The DNA read from the CDR3 is TGCAGTGCTAGAGATCTGAGACAGCCCAAGGACACCGGGGAG.

Of note for this clone: The CDR3 is cut off 3 residues early in the read; its end comes from the germline J gene. The chain uses TRBV18 and TRBJ2-1; 8 nucleotides align to TRBD2. V shed 3 bases and J 1 base; nucleotides not matched to a gene: 11. CDR1 and CDR2 from the germline V gene are KGHSH and LQKENI. The CDR3 has 18 residues. The CDR3 here is CASSPRNILAESYNEQFF. Partial CDR3 DNA: TGTGCCAGCTCACCGAGAAACATACTAGCGGAATCCTACAATGAG. Complete variable domain (other parts from reference TRBV18 and TRBJ2-1): NAGVMQNPRHLVRRRGQEARLRCSPMKGHSHVYWYRQLPEEGLKFMVYLQKENIIDESGMPKERFSAEFPKEGPSILRIQQVVRGDSAAYFCASSPRNILAESYNEQFFGPGTRLTVL.

This clone has a count of ten or more. Read sequence stops 3 residues before the CDR3 end, and the germline J gene provides the missing end. V and J are TRBV18 and TRBJ2-5, with 10 bases identical to TRBD2. J lost 2 bases, V lost 4 bases, and 1 base had no gene match. Germline V gene lookup returns CDR1 KGHSH and CDR2 LQKENI. The CDR3 spans 14 residues. Incomplete CDR3 DNA: TGTGCCAGCTCACGGACTAGCGGACAAGAGACC. It specifies CASSRTSGQET. The full CDR3 protein reads CASSRTSGQETQYF. Full variable domain (rest looked up from reference TRBV18 and TRBJ2-5): NAGVMQNPRHLVRRRGQEARLRCSPMKGHSHVYWYRQLPEEGLKFMVYLQKENIIDESGMPKERFSAEFPKEGPSILRIQQVVRGDSAAYFCASSRTSGQETQYFGPGTRLLVL.

About this clone itself: The read is 3 residues too short to cover the CDR3 end, so that end is filled in from the germline J gene. The chain recombines TRBV11-2 with TRBJ2-3; D call uncertain. Germline V lookup: CDR1 SGHAT, CDR2 FQNNGV. V lost 3 bases and J 3 bases, leaving 10 bases between the germline ends. The CDR3 consists of 14 residues. This chain's CDR3 is CASSFYSQTDTQYF. CDR3 bases read: TGTGCCAGCAGCTTTTATTCCCAGACAGATACG.

This clone was observed a few times. The read falls 3 residues short of the CDR3 end, and the missing part is taken from the germline J gene. The rearrangement joins TRBV18 to TRBJ2-7; 9 bases fit TRBD1. Trimming cost V 3 bases and J 4 bases; bases outside gene matches: 4. The CDR3 length is 14 residues. Germline V gene lookup returns CDR1 KGHSH and CDR2 LQKENI. CDR3: CASSPTGGIYEQYF. CDR3 bases read: TGTGCCAGCTCACCGACAGGGGGAATTTACGAG.

This clone was seen at least ten times. The read ends 3 residues early relative to the CDR3; the germline J gene fills the gap. The chain employs TRBV19 and TRBJ2-7; 7 bases line up with TRBD1. The germline CDR1 and CDR2 sequences are LNHDA and SQIVND (reference sequence). The CDR3 totals 15 residues. The V gene end was trimmed by 6 bases and the J gene end by 2 bases; junction bases not matched to a gene: 10. The covered CDR3 bases are TGTGCCAGTAGGGGGCTGACAGGGCATACCTACGAG. Protein sequence: CASRGLTGHTYE. The entire CDR3 is CASRGLTGHTYEQYF.

About this clone itself: Read sequence stops 3 residues before the CDR3 end, and the germline J gene provides the missing end. J is TRBJ1-6 and V is TRBV6-2 or TRBV6-3; 8 bases match TRBD1. The CDR3 loop spans 15 amino acids. The junction had 8 bases not matched to a gene; V was cut back by 6 bases and J by 7 bases. Germline V gene data show CDR1 as MNHEY and CDR2 as SVGEGT. The covered CDR3 bases are TGTGCCAGCAGCAAACCAGGGGGCGCGAATTCACCC. This encodes CASSKPGGANSP. The full CDR3 protein is CASSKPGGANSPLHF.

About this clone itself: The sequenced fragment ends 3 residues before the CDR3 boundary, so the rest is inferred from the germline J gene. The V and J genes are TRBV7-9 and TRBJ2-7; 11 bases agree with TRBD1. Germline CDR1 SEHNR, CDR2 FQNEAQ (reference sequence). Trimming at V came to 4 bases and at J to 5 bases, leaving 4 bases not matched to a gene. The CDR3 spans 14 residues. The part of the CDR3 DNA that was read is TGTGCCAGCAGCTGGACAGGGGGCGTCGACGAG. Amino acids: CASSWTGGVDE. The whole CDR3 protein reads CASSWTGGVDEQYF.

This clone has a handful of counts. The CDR3 goes on 3 residues after the read ends, and that part is filled in from the germline J gene. The gene calls are TRBV30 and TRBJ1-6; D unclear. Per germline, CDR1 GTSNPN and CDR2 SVGIG (reference sequence). V was shortened by 0 bases and J by 8 bases, with 8 bases between the two germline ends. The length of the CDR3 is 13 residues. CDR3 DNA (partial): TGTGCCTGGAGTGTACTATCCGATTCACCC. Its translation: CAWSVLSDSP. The entire CDR3 protein is CAWSVLSDSPLHF.

With respect to this clone: The junction departs from germline at one end; a sequencing error may be responsible. With the read ending 3 residues before the CDR3 end, the germline J gene is used to fill in that end. This chain links TRBV7-9 with TRBJ1-2; 7 bases line up with TRBD1. This CDR3 has 13 residues. The V gene's germline CDR1 is SEHNR and CDR2 FQNEAQ (reference sequence). The CDR3 is CSSSPTGEVGYTF. The CDR3 DNA, read in part, is TGTTCCAGCAGCCCTACAGGGGAGGTTGGC.

This clone has a count of ten or more. Read data end 3 residues before the CDR3 end; the end is taken from the germline J gene. The rearrangement uses TRBV7-9 and TRBJ1-4; 7 bases are shared with TRBD1. Germline CDR1 is SEHNR and CDR2 is FQNEAQ (reference sequence). Germline trimming cut 1 base from V and 5 bases from J; bases unmatched to any gene: 4. This CDR3 has 15 amino acids. The part of the CDR3 DNA that was read is TGTGCCAGCAGCTTAGATGCAGGGGGGAATGAAAAA. It yields the protein CASSLDAGGNEK. The complete CDR3 sequence is CASSLDAGGNEKLFF.

A few counts support this clone. The covered CDR3 bases are TGTGCCAGCAGCCCCCGGACTAGCGGGAGCTCCTACGAG. This sequence encodes CASSPRTSGSSYE. The whole CDR3 sequence is CASSPRTSGSSYEQYF. The chain couples TRBV7-6 to TRBJ2-7; the match to TRBD2 covers 13 bases. The read terminates 3 residues before the CDR3 end, so the remaining end is supplied by the germline J gene. This CDR3 spans 16 amino acids. CDR1 and CDR2 from the germline V gene are SGHVS and FNYEAQ. Unmatched junction bases numbered 4, after V lost 5 bases and J lost 0 bases.

A few counts support this clone. The read finishes 3 residues shy of the CDR3 end, and the germline J gene is used to complete it. The V gene is TRBV7-9, the J gene TRBJ1-5, with 8 bases aligning to TRBD1. V dropped 5 bases and J dropped 6; count of bases not matched to a gene: 6. Germline V gene sequence: CDR1 SEHNR, CDR2 FQNEAQ (reference sequence). The CDR3 has 14 amino acids. The sequenced CDR3 bases are TGTGCCAGCAGCCGTGGACAGGGAAGTCAGCCC. Translating it yields CASSRGQGSQP. The full CDR3 reads CASSRGQGSQPQHF.

This clone was detected ten times or more. From the germline J gene comes the end of the CDR3, since the read stops 3 residues before it. The rearrangement uses TRBV7-9 and TRBJ2-7; D ambiguous. This CDR3 spans 12 amino acids. The germline CDR1 and CDR2 sequences are SEHNR and FQNEAQ (reference sequence). V was pared by 5 bases and J by 1 base, with 6 bases between. The CDR3 is CASSELSYEQYF. Incomplete CDR3 DNA: TGTGCCAGCAGCGAACTATCCTACGAG. Full variable domain (missing parts from reference TRBV7-9 and TRBJ2-7): DTGVSQNPRHKITKRGQNVTFRCDPISEHNRLYWYRQTLGQGPEFLTYFQNEAQLEKSRLLSDRFSAERPKGSFSTLEIQRTEQGDSAMYLCASSELSYEQYFGPGTRLTVT.

On this clone: This clone may be a read error of a much larger clone one base away. CDR3 region: CASSQRTGGRNSTLHF. The CDR3 bases that were read are TGTGCCAGCAGCCAGAGGACAGGGGGCAGGAATTCAACC. The rearrangement uses TRBV6-2 or TRBV6-3 and TRBJ1-6; 11 bases fit TRBD1. Read coverage stops 3 residues before the CDR3 terminus; the germline J gene supplies the remainder. The CDR3 is 16 amino acids. The germline V gene has CDR1 MNHEY and CDR2 SVGEGT.